A single T cell receptor (beta chain) is shown here with its context. Its specific antigen is unknown. Base qualities are not provided; no much larger clone lies one nucleotide away. This specimen includes other DNA sequences encoding the same CDR3. Preparation of the library involved the immunoSEQ multiplex PCR assay. In the source study's methods: A statistical classification framework was developed to diagnose cytomegalovirus status using the catalog of TCR beta chain sequences. TCRdb limited this immuneACCESS table to in-frame rearrangements with V and J called. A share of clones is missing; checked studies link under half to unresolved V genes, and the rest is unexplained. The D gene and trimming were derived from the DNA, and the V and J assignments and clone size from that table. This sample gives under 300,000 clones in total; 86% of them show up just once. Jointly, the top ten make up around 1.3% of the sample.

The cysteine opens and the phenylalanine closes a CDR3 of 11 amino acids. Only the CDR3 region is kept as DNA, spanning 33 bases read in frame from base 1. The germline V gene sets CDR1 to SNHLY and CDR2 to FYNNEI. V sheds 6 bases and J sheds 2 bases, leaving 4 bases between their ends. The sample belongs to a study of cytomegalovirus exposure and HLA in healthy donors (dated by TCRdb to 2017 to 2019). Background on the whole study: A later analysis indicated that the 95 to 150 validation repertoires were generated on the platform also employed for the roughly 720 repertoires of the first cohort. To predict cytomegalovirus infection status, the study brought together high-throughput TCR immunosequencing, statistical association of individual TCRs with disease status, and machine learning. The study aimed to test whether signatures of past pathogen exposure could be identified by cataloging public T cell receptors. Besides the first cohort of roughly 640 subjects, a separate validation cohort made up of 120 different subjects was used. Here is what the overall study found, with its caveats: In vitro tests confirmed that a few of the cytomegalovirus-associated TCR beta chains recognize cytomegalovirus antigens. Subsequent analysis determined that TCRs grouped into clusters in the first cohort also showed a tendency toward co-occurrence across the roughly 120 validation repertoires, and roughly 95% of cluster scores exceeded 0. A total of some 180 TCR beta chains were listed by the study as associated with cytomegalovirus. Most TCR sequences were observed very rarely across donors, whereas some public TCRs were present in many individuals. Cytomegalovirus status was reported to be diagnosed by the classifier with high specificity and sensitivity in both the original and validation cohorts. According to the authors, the approach could potentially be generalized to other disease states and immunological phenotypes. All 120 or so repertoires were used to score co-occurrence in the validation cohort in a later analysis, because that analysis had no HLA typing for the cohort.

The donors belonged to the validation cohort of under 150 subjects, which was separate from the 666-subject first cohort. The receptor chain draws on TRBV2 and TRBJ2-5; too little of a D gene remains to name it. The receptor was isolated from a woman in her twenties or thirties in good health and CMV-seropositive. The sequenced sample consisted of PBMCs. The CDR3 here reads CASSPQETQYF. The nucleotide sequence reads as follows: TGTGCCAGCAGCCCACAAGAGACCCAGTACTTC.